A selection of T cell receptor beta chains follows, all from one sample in a study of blood T cells in healthy people across ages. Each CDR3 protein gets one entry after TCRdb re-called the 5' RACE reads with MiXCR. Found here are 1.5 million to 2 million distinct CDR3 sequences, over 25% of them singletons; the top ten hold about 8%. Sequencing was performed on blood. The receptors were gathered from a woman aged 25 to 39 in good health. CDR3s include the opening cysteine and the closing phenylalanine or tryptophan.

TRBJ1-2	TRBV29-1	CSVGGLINYGYTF
TRBJ1-1	TRBV20-1	CSARMGWDTEAFF
TRBJ1-1	TRBV5-1	CASSSRQGWVNTEAFF
TRBJ2-3	TRBV12-3/TRBV12-4	CASSLRTSGYSTDTQYF
TRBJ1-1	TRBV20-1	CSAKDPAVNTEAFF
TRBJ1-1	TRBV28	CASSSWTGGTTEAFF
TRBJ2-4	TRBV20-1	CSASPLGGRVVKNIQYF
TRBJ2-1	TRBV6-6	CASSYSKRDPSNEQFF
TRBJ2-3	TRBV7-9	CASSYPGGGFTDTQYF
TRBJ1-1	TRBV18	CAGSPPVSGAEAFF
TRBJ1-2	TRBV6-5	CASSYSIGAPLDYTF
TRBJ2-1	TRBV7-2	CASSLVRTSGRAGDEQFF
TRBJ2-3	TRBV10-3	CAISEGTGDTQYF
TRBJ2-3	TRBV24-1	CATSDPTVPTQYF
TRBJ2-1	TRBV11-1	CASGPTGGSSYNEQFF
TRBJ1-1	TRBV12-3/TRBV12-4	CASRVRDSEAFF
TRBJ2-7	TRBV28	CASRDCVRVAHEQYF
TRBJ1-2	TRBV5-1	CASSPTRLSNYSYTF
TRBJ1-5	TRBV28	CASRKQGWGNQPQHF
TRBJ1-1	TRBV29-1	CSVGGGRGEAFF
NA	TRBV4-3	CASSQERQGAETQYF
TRBJ2-1	TRBV12-3/TRBV12-4	CASSGDGINSYNEQFF
TRBJ2-3	TRBV10-3	CAIPGPVPPDTQYF
TRBJ2-2	TRBV10-3	CAISFLLAGGDDTGELFF
NA	TRBV12-3/TRBV12-4	CVSSTGRACEQYF
TRBJ1-5	TRBV4-1	CASSQAQGARQPQHF
TRBJ1-1	TRBV12-3/TRBV12-4	CASSPPDTMNTEAFF
TRBJ2-1	TRBV6-5	CASSYGAGWSYNEQFF
TRBJ2-7	TRBV20-1	CSGYRESEEQYF
TRBJ1-1	TRBV5-1	CASSLVGTGGLTEAFF
TRBJ1-1	TRBV3-1	CASSPLGGGPGAEAFF
TRBJ1-5	TRBV6-2/TRBV6-3	CASRNPEGTAIVYSNQPQHF
TRBJ2-1	TRBV10-3	CVTALDRGTNEQFF
TRBJ2-1	TRBV7-9	CASSCFGPQSDEQFF
TRBJ2-3	TRBV7-6	CASSTGLGGADTQYF
TRBJ1-1	TRBV28	CASTKGVANTEAFF
TRBJ2-3	TRBV18	CTSSSSDTQYF
TRBJ2-7	TRBV20-1	CSARDRALTYEQYF
TRBJ2-2	TRBV5-5	CASSESGTVNTGELFF
TRBJ1-2	TRBV12-5	CASGFEASGAHYGYTF